Each of the 25 T cell receptor beta chains below was sequenced from the same sample in a study of shared clonotypes between healthy human individuals. Method: immunoSEQ multiplex PCR; TCRdb's copy keeps in-frame clones and lacks some. The table has about 680,000 clones, 92% seen once; the top ten hold 24%. Only CD45RO-negative cells positively selected for CCR7 counted as naive CD8 cells, so terminally differentiated effector memory CD45RA+ cells were excluded. What was sequenced was naive CD8+ T cells sorted from blood. Receptors originate from a man aged 30-40 years in good health.

The V gene is TRBV28, the J gene TRBJ2-7; D is undetermined. Germline loops: CDR1 MDHEN, CDR2 SYDVKM. This CDR3 contains 16 residues. The V end was cut by 5 bases, the J end by 4 bases, with 21 bases between. Here the CDR3 DNA reads TGTGCCAGCAGTCCCGCATTGATCCCCCACGGGTACGAGCAGTACTTC. This encodes CASSPALIPHGYEQYF.

J is TRBJ2-5 and V is TRBV11-3, with a weak D call TRBD1 (6 bases). V dropped 6 bases and J dropped 2 bases, with 16 bases sitting between them. The germline gives CDR1 SGHNT, CDR2 YENEEA. This CDR3 region has 15 residues. The CDR3 here is CASSHSFGTQETQYF. The DNA for the CDR3 is TGTGCCAGCAGTCACTCATTTGGGACACAAGAGACCCAGTACTTC. The whole variable domain, remainder taken from reference TRBV11-3 and TRBJ2-5, is EAGVVQSPRYKIIEKKQPVAFWCNPISGHNTLYWYLQNLGQGPELLIRYENEEAVDDSQLPKDRFSAERLKGVDSTLKIQPAELGDSAVYLCASSHSFGTQETQYFGPGTRLLVL.

The rearrangement links TRBV18 to TRBJ2-7; D gene unclear. The CDR3 spans 11 residues. Germline V gene data show CDR1 as KGHSH and CDR2 as LQKENI. V shed 5 bases and J shed 3 bases, with 5 bases lying between them. CDR3 region: CASSESYEQYF. CDR3 bases: TGTGCCAGCTCAGAGAGCTACGAGCAGTACTTC.

V and J are TRBV5-1 and TRBJ2-1; a weak D match, TRBD2 (6 bases). Germline CDR1 is SGHRS and CDR2 is YFSETQ. V was pared by 4 bases and J by 5 bases, with 19 bases between. CDR3 size: 16 residues. The CDR3 nucleotides read TGCGCCAGCAGCCCTAGCGACCCCTCGGACAACAATGAGCAGTTCTTC. It is translated as CASSPSDPSDNNEQFF.

This clone was counted once. The chain has TRBV28 and TRBJ2-1; D is perhaps TRBD1 or TRBD2 (5 bases each). Germline lookup yields CDR1 MDHEN and CDR2 SYDVKM. The CDR3 extends over 14 amino acids. V lost 5 bases and J lost 4, with 12 bases in between. CDR3 DNA: TGTGCCAGCAGTCCCCGGGGCGATTACAATGAGCAGTTCTTC. Its protein product is CASSPRGDYNEQFF.

As to this clone: Other nucleotide sequences in the sample specify the same CDR3. The gene calls are TRBV9 and TRBJ2-3; D tentatively fits TRBD1 or TRBD2 (5 bases each). V lost 3 bases and J 0 bases, leaving 8 bases between the germline ends. Germline CDR1 reads SGDLS; CDR2 reads YYNGEE. This CDR3 contains 14 residues. CDR3 sequence reads: CASSDRDSTDTQYF. CDR3 DNA sequence: TGTGCCAGCAGCGATAGGGACAGCACAGATACGCAGTATTTT.

The chain carries TRBV7-9 and TRBJ1-1, with D tentatively TRBD1 (5 bases). With 5 bases removed from V and 2 bases from J, the gap between germline ends came to 9 bases. CDR1 and CDR2 (germline): SEHNR, FQNEAQ (reference sequence). CDR3 length: 13 amino acids. The CDR3 loop reads CASSGDRNTEAFF. The CDR3 bases are TGTGCCAGCAGCGGCGACAGAAACACTGAAGCTTTCTTT.

The rearrangement links TRBV5-1 to TRBJ2-5, with 10 nucleotides matching TRBD1. This CDR3 is built from 15 residues. The V segment lost 7 bases and the J segment 2 bases; nucleotides outside the gene matches: 8. Germline loops: CDR1 SGHRS, CDR2 YFSETQ. CDR3 sequence: CASLPGQGLQETQYF. For the CDR3, the DNA is TGCGCCAGCTTACCGGGACAGGGGCTTCAAGAGACCCAGTACTTC. Full variable domain (missing parts from reference TRBV5-1 and TRBJ2-5): KAGVTQTPRYLIKTRGQQVTLSCSPISGHRSVSWYQQTPGQGLQFLFEYFSETQRNKGNFPGRFSGRQFSNSRSEMNVSTLELGDSALYLCASLPGQGLQETQYFGPGTRLLVL.

The rearrangement uses TRBV9 and TRBJ2-3; D unclear. In germline, CDR1 is SGDLS, CDR2 YYNGEE. Trimming shortened V by 0 bases and J by 0 bases, and 17 bases separated the two germline ends. The CDR3 loop spans 18 amino acids. This chain's CDR3 is CASSVDHAGVPSTDTQYF. The CDR3 DNA is TGTGCCAGCAGCGTAGACCACGCAGGCGTGCCTAGCACAGATACGCAGTATTTT.

The V gene is TRBV7-2, the J gene TRBJ2-7, with 7 bases identical to TRBD2. The CDR3 totals 16 residues. The trim removed 1 base at V and 1 base at J, leaving 7 bases unmatched. Germline CDR1 is SGHTA and CDR2 is FQGNSA. CDR3 in amino acids: CASSLVPAGMSYEQYF. CDR3 nucleotides: TGTGCCAGCAGCTTAGTTCCAGCGGGAATGTCCTACGAGCAGTACTTC.

This clone was counted only a few times. V gene TRBV27 combines with J gene TRBJ2-5; D is unclear. Germline-derived CDR1 and CDR2 are MNHEY and SMNVEV (reference sequence). This CDR3 region has 14 residues. V was pared by 0 bases and J by 1 base, with 6 bases between. CDR3 sequence (DNA): TGTGCCAGCAGTTTATCTAGATTCCAAGAGACCCAGTACTTC. This codes for CASSLSRFQETQYF.

The rearrangement uses TRBV28 and TRBJ2-7; 8 bases match TRBD1. The V and J ends lost 6 bases and 6 bases, in that order; junction bases with no gene match: 7. Germline V gene lookup returns CDR1 MDHEN and CDR2 SYDVKM. This CDR3 is built from 13 residues. This CDR3 is CASRPTGGFEQYF. CDR3 DNA: TGTGCCAGCAGACCCACAGGGGGGTTCGAGCAGTACTTC.

The V and J genes are TRBV29-1 and TRBJ2-7; 10 nucleotides line up with TRBD1. CDR3 size: 14 residues. Trimming at V came to 7 bases and at J to 0 bases, leaving 6 bases not matched to a gene. Looked up from germline, CDR1 is SQVTM and CDR2 is ANQGSEA. The CDR3 protein is CSGAGQGGSYEQYF. The DNA for the CDR3 is TGCAGCGGAGCCGGACAGGGGGGCTCCTACGAGCAGTACTTC.

This chain connects TRBV4-1 to TRBJ2-7; TRBD2 is a possible D gene (6 bases). CDR1 is MGHRA and CDR2 is YSYEKL in the germline V gene. This CDR3 comprises 12 residues. Trimming stripped 4 bases from V and 3 bases from J, with 7 bases between. This CDR3 reads CASSPAGYEQYF. CDR3 DNA sequence: TGCGCCAGCAGCCCAGCGGGCTACGAGCAGTACTTC.

The chain combines TRBV6-6 with TRBJ2-3; D assignment may be TRBD1 or TRBD2 (5 bases each). V was trimmed by 0 bases and J by 2 bases, leaving 12 bases between them. This CDR3 has 16 residues. Germline V lookup: CDR1 MNHNY, CDR2 SVGAGI (reference sequence). The DNA for the CDR3 is TGTGCCAGCAGTTACTCGGGACGGCTATCCACAGATACGCAGTATTTT. Amino acids: CASSYSGRLSTDTQYF.

The chain carries TRBV29-1 and TRBJ2-5; D is unclear. Germline lookup yields CDR1 SQVTM and CDR2 ANQGSEA. Trimming took 1 base from V and 12 from J, leaving 15 bases between them. The CDR3 runs 12 residues. The CDR3 sequence: CSVEVGLDHEYF. For the CDR3, the DNA is TGCAGCGTTGAAGTAGGGCTGGACCACGAGTACTTC.

The chain joins TRBV18 to TRBJ2-3; the match to TRBD2 covers 12 bases. This CDR3 is 18 amino acids long. Germline trimming cut 1 base from V and 6 bases from J; bases unmatched to any gene: 11. From germline, CDR1 is KGHSH and CDR2 LQKENI. The CDR3 coding sequence is TGTGCCAGCTCACCACTACTAGCGGGAGGCTTTTTCAACGATACGCAGTATTTT. Residues: CASSPLLAGGFFNDTQYF.

The chain couples TRBV4-1 to TRBJ2-2; 8 nucleotides match TRBD2. The germline V gene has CDR1 MGHRA and CDR2 YSYEKL. The CDR3 loop spans 15 amino acids. Trimming took 0 bases from V and 6 from J; bases not matched to a gene: 3. CDR3 sequence: CASSQEGGRSGELFF. The DNA for the CDR3 is TGCGCCAGCAGCCAAGAGGGCGGGAGGTCCGGGGAGCTGTTTTTT.

J is TRBJ1-2 and V is TRBV21-1. TRBV21-1 has pseudogene status. The CDR3 extends over 16 amino acids. The CDR3 loop is CASSKEASPKDYGYTF. DNA for the CDR3: TGTGCCAGCAGCAAAGAAGCCTCCCCCAAGGACTATGGCTACACCTTC.

This rearrangement joins TRBV7-9 to TRBJ1-1; possibly TRBD1 for D (6 bases). Germline V lookup: CDR1 SEHNR, CDR2 FQNEAQ (reference sequence). Deletions cut 3 bases from V and 0 bases from J, with 11 bases between. This CDR3 is built from 15 residues. The CDR3 nucleotides are TGTGCCAGCAGCTTCGGCACAGGGATGAACACTGAAGCTTTCTTT. Amino acid sequence: CASSFGTGMNTEAFF.

This clone has just a few counts. The CDR3 loop reads CASEGLAPDEQFF. CDR3 DNA sequence: TGTGCCAGCGAGGGACTAGCTCCCGATGAGCAGTTCTTC. This chain connects TRBV19 to TRBJ2-1, with 9 nucleotides matching TRBD2. The germline V gene has CDR1 LNHDA and CDR2 SQIVND (reference sequence). V lost 9 bases and J lost 8; bases outside the gene matches: 8. This CDR3 has 13 residues. The whole variable domain, filled in from reference TRBV19 and TRBJ2-1, reads DGGITQSPKYLFRKEGQNVTLSCEQNLNHDAMYWYRQDPGQGLRLIYYSQIVNDFQKGDIAEGYSVSREKKESFPLTVTSAQKNPTAFYLCASEGLAPDEQFFGPGTRLTVL.

The rearrangement links TRBV7-8 to TRBJ2-3; no definite D call. The CDR3 is 12 amino acids. The germline V and J ends were trimmed by 2 bases and 6 bases, with 6 bases remaining between them. In germline, CDR1 is SGHVS, CDR2 FQNEAQ. The CDR3 coding sequence is TGTGCCAGCAGCTTAATTGGGGATACGCAGTATTTT. Residues: CASSLIGDTQYF. The full variable domain, completed using reference TRBV7-8 and TRBJ2-3, is GAGVSQSPRYKVAKRGQDVALRCDPISGHVSLFWYQQALGQGPEFLTYFQNEAQLDKSGLPSDRFFAERPEGSVSTLKIQRTQQEDSAVYLCASSLIGDTQYFGPGTRLTVL.

The gene calls are TRBV6-1 and TRBJ2-1, with TRBD2 matching 7 bases. This CDR3 contains 15 residues. CDR1 MNHNS and CDR2 SASEGT come from the germline V gene. With 6 bases clipped from V and 2 bases from J, the junction kept 7 bases outside the gene matches. CDR3 region: CASRDGLDPYNEQFF. DNA for the CDR3: TGTGCCAGCAGGGACGGACTAGACCCCTACAATGAGCAGTTCTTC.

The V gene is TRBV28, the J gene TRBJ2-5, with TRBD1 as a possible D gene (5 bases). The CDR3 is made up of 13 amino acids. Germline-derived CDR1 and CDR2 are MDHEN and SYDVKM. V lost 6 bases and J lost 4, with 12 bases in between. The CDR3 sequence is CASSLRVLETQYF. Here the CDR3 DNA reads TGTGCCAGCAGCCTCAGGGTACTAGAGACCCAGTACTTC.

The gene calls are TRBV6-6 and TRBJ2-2; weak D call: TRBD2 (5 bases). CDR3 length equals 15 residues. Germline CDR1 reads MNHNY; CDR2 reads SVGAGI (reference sequence). V was pared by 7 bases and J by 7 bases, with 19 bases between. The CDR3 is CASTPPGENHGELFF. CDR3 nucleotide sequence: TGTGCCAGCACACCCCCCGGGGAAAACCACGGGGAGCTGTTTTTT.